This TCR beta chain was sequenced in a study of human T cells and chemical hapten exposure. Study-level information: Alopecia universalis, totalis or areata was present in patients who were mostly female.

Trimming removed 0 bases from V and 4 bases from J, with 13 bases in between. The CDR3 runs to 15 residues. Germline CDR1 LGHNA, CDR2 YSLEER. A few counts support this clonotype. Its antigen is not known. TCRdb independently ran MiXCR on the RACE reads; one entry per CDR3 protein. The profile covers approximately 60,000 distinct CDR3 sequences, with around 10% appearing a single time and 8% to 10% taken by the ten largest. Whole-study results and caveats: TCRs exceeding 1 in 1000 frequency stayed unchanged with DPC sensitization. Significantly more large CDR3 similarity clusters were formed by expanded TCRs than by controls. Alopecia affecting every donor means their immune response may not match healthy people's.

Time point indicated: pre-sensitization, week 0. Treatment defined: therapeutic diphenylcyclopropenone sensitization with weekly scalp DPC. The sample in question was whole blood, obtained in connection with sensitization to the hapten diphenylcyclopropenone (DPC). The chain employs TRBV4-3 and TRBJ2-7, with TRBD2 as a possible D gene (6 bases). The TCR sequence derives from a man aged 35-49 years with alopecia areata. Some clones in this sample may be carry-over from other donors' samples. CDR3 DNA sequence: TGCGCCAGCAGCCAAGAGAGCGGGCGCCTATACGAGCAGTACTTC. It specifies CASSQESGRLYEQYF.